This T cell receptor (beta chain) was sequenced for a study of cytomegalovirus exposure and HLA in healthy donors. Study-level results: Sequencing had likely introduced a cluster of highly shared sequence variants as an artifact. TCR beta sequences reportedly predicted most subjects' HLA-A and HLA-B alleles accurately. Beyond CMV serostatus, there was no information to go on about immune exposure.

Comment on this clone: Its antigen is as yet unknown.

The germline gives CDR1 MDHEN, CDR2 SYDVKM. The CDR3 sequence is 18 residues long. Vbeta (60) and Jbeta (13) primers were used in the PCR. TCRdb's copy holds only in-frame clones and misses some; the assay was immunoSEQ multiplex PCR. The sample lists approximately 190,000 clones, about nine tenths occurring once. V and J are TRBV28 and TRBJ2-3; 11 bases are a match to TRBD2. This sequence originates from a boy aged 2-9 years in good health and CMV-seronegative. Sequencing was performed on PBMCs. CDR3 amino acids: CPGNRTSGSKGFTDTQYF. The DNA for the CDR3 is TGTCCGGGAAACCGGACTAGCGGGTCCAAAGGCTTCACAGATACGCAGTATTTT.